This T cell receptor (beta chain) was profiled in a study of blood T cell repertoires in COVID-19. For the study at large: COVID-19 samples from acute and convalescent phases originated in the United States, Italy and Spain. PBMCs, B-cell-depleted T cells, or T cells were the source of the cDNA or gDNA that made up the material.

Original processing methods: Nucleated cell counts were estimated from reference gene primer amplification. Here immunoSEQ multiplex PCR was the method, and the copy in TCRdb shows in-frame clones only, minus some. The V and J calls and clone size come from that table; D and trimming were worked out from the DNA. The table lists fewer than 80,000 clones, about four fifths of them singletons. Germline CDR1 reads MDHEN; CDR2 reads SYDVKM. The CDR3 is 15 amino acids. The junction had 7 bases not matched to a gene; V was cut back by 5 bases and J by 3 bases. The TCR sequence derives from a human donor in a cohort sampled during active COVID-19. Material: peripheral blood. The V call is TRBV28, the J call TRBJ1-5; TRBD1 aligns across 7 bases. The DNA for the CDR3 is TGTGCCAGCAGTAGACCGACAGGGCCCAATCAGCCCCAGCATTTT. Its protein product is CASSRPTGPNQPQHF.